This TCR beta chain stems from a study of shared clonotypes between healthy human individuals. Findings of the study overall: The expectation was that sequencing depth would affect clonotype sharing among donors. The study drew on few donors, limiting represented genetic and exposure-history diversity.

Germline CDR1 is SGHRS and CDR2 is YFSETQ. Deletions cut 5 bases from V and 0 bases from J, with 6 bases between. This CDR3 has 12 amino acids. Subsets obtained from CD4+ cells comprised CD45RA+ naive and CD45RA-negative memory cells. About this clone itself: What it binds is unknown. The sample holds other DNA sequences that translate to the same CDR3.

Deep-level assay runs were performed. Generated by immunoSEQ multiplex PCR, the TCRdb table keeps only in-frame clones and is missing some. This table holds 2 million to 2.5 million clones, roughly 92% found once. The V call is TRBV5-1, the J call TRBJ2-7; D unclear. Sequencing used naive CD4+ T cells from PBMCs. Indicated subset: CD45RA+ positively selected. The receptor comes from a man younger than 30 in good health. Some clones in this sample may be carry-over from other donors' samples. CDR3 protein: CASSQSSYEQYF. The CDR3 DNA is TGCGCCAGCAGTCAGAGCTCCTACGAGCAGTACTTC.